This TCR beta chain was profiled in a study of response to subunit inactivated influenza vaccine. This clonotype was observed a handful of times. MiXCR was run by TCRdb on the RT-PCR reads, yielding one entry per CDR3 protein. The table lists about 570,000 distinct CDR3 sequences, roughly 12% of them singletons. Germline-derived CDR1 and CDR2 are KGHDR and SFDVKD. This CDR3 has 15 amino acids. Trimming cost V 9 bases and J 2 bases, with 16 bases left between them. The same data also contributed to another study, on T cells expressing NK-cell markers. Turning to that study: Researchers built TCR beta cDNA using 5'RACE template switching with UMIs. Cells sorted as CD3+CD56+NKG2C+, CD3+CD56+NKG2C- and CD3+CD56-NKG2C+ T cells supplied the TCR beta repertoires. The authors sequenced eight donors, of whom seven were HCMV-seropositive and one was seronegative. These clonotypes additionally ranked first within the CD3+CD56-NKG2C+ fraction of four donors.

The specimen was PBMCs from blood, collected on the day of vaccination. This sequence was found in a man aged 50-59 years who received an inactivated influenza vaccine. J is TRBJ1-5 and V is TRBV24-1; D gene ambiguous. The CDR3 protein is CATEPEAYGNQPQHF. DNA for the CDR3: TGTGCCACCGAGCCGGAAGCATATGGCAATCAGCCCCAGCATTTT.